This entry lists 13 T cell receptor beta chains sequenced from one sample in a study of T cell repertoires in cytomegalovirus infection. MiXCR, run by TCRdb on the reads, gives a single entry per CDR3 protein. Among 510,000 or so distinct CDR3 sequences, around 27% were seen once, and the ten largest hold roughly 13%. Input material: PBMCs. The receptors shown here come from a human donor in good health (CMV status not recorded). Some clones in this sample may be carry-over from other donors' samples.

This chain joins TRBV6-6 and TRBJ2-2; no clear D gene. Germline V gives CDR1 MNHNY, CDR2 SVGAGI (reference sequence). V was trimmed by 5 bases and J by 4 bases, leaving 8 bases between them. The CDR3 loop spans 13 amino acids. The CDR3 loop reads CASSRPATGELFF. The CDR3 DNA is TGTGCCAGCAGTCGCCCCGCCACCGGGGAGCTGTTTTTT.

This clonotype was observed a handful of times. V and J are TRBV11-2 and TRBJ2-5; no clear D gene. The germline gives CDR1 SGHAT, CDR2 FQNNGV. The CDR3 is made up of 16 amino acids. V was trimmed by 5 bases and J by 5 bases, leaving 21 bases between them. The CDR3: CASSATFLSLSETQYF. The CDR3 bases are TGTGCCAGCAGCGCGACTTTCCTCTCTCTCAGCGAGACCCAGTACTTC.

The chain uses TRBV20-1 and TRBJ1-1; D remains unclear. Deletions cut 0 bases from V and 1 base from J, with 6 bases between. The CDR3 sequence is 13 residues long. The germline V gene encodes CDR1 DFQATT and CDR2 SNEGSKA (reference sequence). In DNA, the CDR3 is TGCAGTGCTAGAGATGAGGGGAACACTGAAGCTTTCTTT. Translating gives CSARDEGNTEAFF.

This clonotype was detected a few times. The V and J genes are TRBV7-3 and TRBJ1-2, with D perhaps TRBD1 (5 bases). The germline V gene has CDR1 SGHTA and CDR2 FQGTGA. V was shortened by 5 bases and J by 7 bases, with 17 bases between the two germline ends. The CDR3 is 14 amino acids. CDR3 region: CASSPKEGPSGYTF. DNA for the CDR3: TGTGCCAGCAGCCCGAAGGAGGGGCCTTCTGGCTACACCTTC. The entire variable domain, with the rest obtained from reference TRBV7-3 and TRBJ1-2, is as follows: GAGVSQTPSNKVTEKGKYVELRCDPISGHTALYWYRQSLGQGPEFLIYFQGTGAADDSGLPNDRFFAVRPEGSVSTLKIQRTERGDSAVYLCASSPKEGPSGYTFGSGTRLTVV.

The chain has TRBV7-3 and TRBJ1-2; the D gene is possibly TRBD1 (5 bases). From germline, CDR1 is SGHTA and CDR2 FQGTGA. The CDR3 has 13 residues. Trimming shortened V by 2 bases and J by 6 bases, and 10 bases separated the two germline ends. The DNA for the CDR3 is TGTGCCAGCAGCTTAGGGGGAGACGATGGCTACACCTTC. Its translation is CASSLGGDDGYTF.

This clonotype was counted only a few times. This chain links TRBV10-3 with TRBJ2-1, with D unresolved. This CDR3 is built from 13 residues. The V end was cut by 3 bases, the J end by 3 bases, with 6 bases between. Germline CDR1 ENHRY, CDR2 SYGVKD. The CDR3 DNA is TGTGCCATCAGTGATTCAGGCTACAATGAGCAGTTCTTC. It encodes CAISDSGYNEQFF.

The V gene is TRBV7-9, the J gene TRBJ1-4; no definite D call. This CDR3 contains 13 residues. V lost 5 bases and J lost 10, with 14 bases in between. The germline V gene has CDR1 SEHNR and CDR2 FQNEAQ (reference sequence). CDR3 amino acids: CASSQVTGRKLFF. Here the CDR3 DNA reads TGTGCCAGCAGCCAAGTGACGGGAAGAAAACTGTTTTTT.

The V and J genes are TRBV29-1 and TRBJ1-1; 8 bases agree with TRBD1. The trim removed 3 bases at V and 5 bases at J, leaving 8 bases unmatched. Germline loops: CDR1 SQVTM, CDR2 ANQGSEA. The CDR3 runs to 14 residues. The CDR3, as DNA: TGCAGCGTTGAGGTTCAGGGGGCTCGTACTGAAGCTTTCTTT. Translation gives CSVEVQGARTEAFF.

V usage is TRBV5-4 and J usage is TRBJ2-7, with a weak D call TRBD2 (7 bases). V was cut by 1 base and J by 5 bases, with 13 bases left in between. Germline CDR1 and CDR2: SGHNT and YYREEE (reference sequence). The CDR3 is 14 residues long. This chain's CDR3 is CASSLPGGPHEQYF. The CDR3 nucleotides are TGTGCCAGCAGCTTGCCCGGGGGGCCCCACGAGCAGTACTTC.

This clonotype was recorded many times. The chain recombines TRBV7-9 with TRBJ2-2; 14 nucleotides match TRBD2. Germline lookup yields CDR1 SEHNR and CDR2 FQNEAQ (reference sequence). J gave up 4 bases and V 3 bases, and 4 bases lay outside the gene matches. There are 17 residues in the CDR3. DNA for the CDR3: TGTGCCAGCAGCTTTCCTGGACTAGCGGGAGGCACCGGGGAGCTGTTTTTT. It codes for CASSFPGLAGGTGELFF.

This chain joins TRBV5-4 and TRBJ2-5, with D perhaps TRBD2 (5 bases). Germline values: CDR1 SGHNT, CDR2 YYREEE (reference sequence). Between the trimmed V and J ends, which lost 5 bases and 5 bases, there was a span of 22 bases. CDR3 length: 16 residues. Here the CDR3 DNA reads TGTGCCAGCAGAAAAAGGGCCGCGGCGGCGGGCGAGACCCAGTACTTC. It encodes CASRKRAAAAGETQYF.

This clonotype was recorded at least ten times. The chain employs TRBV7-6 and TRBJ2-1; no clear D. V lost 1 base to trimming and J lost 8 bases, with 12 bases between them. This CDR3 has 14 amino acids. In germline, CDR1 is SGHVS, CDR2 FNYEAQ. CDR3 nucleotides: TGTGCCAGCAGCTTAGGTGGCCGAAGTGATGAGCAGTTCTTC. Its protein product is CASSLGGRSDEQFF.

The CDR3 spells CSVDPGEGLFF. DNA for the CDR3: TGCAGCGTTGATCCGGGTGAGGGACTGTTTTTT. The genes are TRBV29-1 and TRBJ1-4; D is ambiguous. The V and J ends lost 3 bases and 13 bases respectively, with 12 bases between them. Germline CDR1 reads SQVTM; CDR2 reads ANQGSEA. This CDR3 is built from 11 residues. Full variable domain (remainder filled in from reference TRBV29-1 and TRBJ1-4): SAVISQKPSRDICQRGTSLTIQCQVDSQVTMMFWYRQQPGQSLTLIATANQGSEATYESGFVIDKFPISRPNLTFSTLTVSNMSPEDSSIYLCSVDPGEGLFFGSGTQLSVL.